The T cell receptor (beta chain) described here comes from a study of Ad26.COV2.S vaccination and SARS-CoV-2 variants. Germline-derived CDR1 and CDR2 are MNHEY and SVGAGI. CDR3 size: 13 residues. V shed 6 bases and J shed 8 bases, with 14 bases lying between them. Study-wide results and limits: Responses of spike-specific T cells (both CD8+ and CD4+) reportedly showed substantial breadth after vaccination. Measurements of TCR breadth and depth may have given underestimates of the total T cell responses.

Only in-frame clones appear in the TCRdb table, and some are missing; sequencing was by immunoSEQ multiplex PCR. The table has roughly 410,000 clones, around 82% seen once. Treatment indicated: roughly 20 received Ad26.COV2.S at low or high dose, single or two shots; 5 received placebo; per-sample allocation not given. After the first vaccine or placebo injection, samples were drawn on day 63. Donation came from an adult in Boston who was aged 18-55 years. A remark on this clone: Its matching antigen is unknown.

Sequencing used peripheral blood, obtained in a trial of Ad26.COV2.S vaccine versus placebo. The chain links TRBV6-5 to TRBJ2-4; D ambiguous. This TCR derives from a person between 18 and 65 years old who received the Ad26.COV2.S COVID-19 vaccine or a placebo. CDR3 DNA: TGTGCCAGCAGCCCCTCGAGGATATACATTCAGTACTTC. Translated, it gives CASSPSRIYIQYF.